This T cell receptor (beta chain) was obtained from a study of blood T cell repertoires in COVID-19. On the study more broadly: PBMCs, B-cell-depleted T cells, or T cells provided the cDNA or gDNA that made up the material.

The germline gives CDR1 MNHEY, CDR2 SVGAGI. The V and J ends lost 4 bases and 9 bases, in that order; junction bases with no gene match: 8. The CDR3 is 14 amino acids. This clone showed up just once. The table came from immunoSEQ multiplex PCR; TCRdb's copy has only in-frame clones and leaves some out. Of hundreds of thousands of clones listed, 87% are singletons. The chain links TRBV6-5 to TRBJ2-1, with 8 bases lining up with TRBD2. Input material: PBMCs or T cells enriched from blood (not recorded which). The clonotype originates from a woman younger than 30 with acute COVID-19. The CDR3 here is CASSSSGGPIEQFF. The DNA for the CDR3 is TGTGCCAGCAGTTCCTCGGGAGGGCCTATTGAGCAGTTCTTC.